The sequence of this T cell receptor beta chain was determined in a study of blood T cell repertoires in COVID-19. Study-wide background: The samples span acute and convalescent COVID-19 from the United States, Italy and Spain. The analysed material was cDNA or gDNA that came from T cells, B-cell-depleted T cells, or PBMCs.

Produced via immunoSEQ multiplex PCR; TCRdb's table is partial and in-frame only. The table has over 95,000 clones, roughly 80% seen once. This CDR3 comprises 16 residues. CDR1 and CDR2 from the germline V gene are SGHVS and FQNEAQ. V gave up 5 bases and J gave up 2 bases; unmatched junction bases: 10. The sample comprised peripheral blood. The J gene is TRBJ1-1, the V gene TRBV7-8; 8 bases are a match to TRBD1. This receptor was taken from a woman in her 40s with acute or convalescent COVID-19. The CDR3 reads CASSTPRTGLNTEAFF. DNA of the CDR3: TGTGCCAGCAGCACCCCCCGGACAGGGCTCAACACTGAAGCTTTCTTT. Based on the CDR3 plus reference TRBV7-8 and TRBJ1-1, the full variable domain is GAGVSQSPRYKVAKRGQDVALRCDPISGHVSLFWYQQALGQGPEFLTYFQNEAQLDKSGLPSDRFFAERPEGSVSTLKIQRTQQEDSAVYLCASSTPRTGLNTEAFFGQGTRLTVV.